Listed below are T cell receptor beta chains from one sample, sequenced in a study of control samples from healthy donors and cancer patients. Profiling relied on immunoSEQ multiplex PCR, and the TCRdb table lists in-frame clones only, not all of them. There are roughly 130,000 clones in the sample; around nine tenths occur only once, and roughly 3.2% lies in the top ten. Sequenced sample: blood. The source is a man in his forties or fifties in good health. Each CDR3 is given with its conserved first and last residue. The order of the fields is J gene, D gene, clone size, V gene, CDR3 DNA, CDR3 protein. D genes are given only for firm matches. Clone size is shown for a subset of rows, as once, few, many or a class of expanded clone.

j_gene: TRBJ2-7
d_gene: .
abundance: .
v_gene: TRBV28
CDR3nt: TGTACCAGCAGTTTAGCGGCAGGGGGATACTACGAGCAGTACTTC
CDR3aa: CTSSLAAGGYYEQYF

j_gene: TRBJ2-3
d_gene: .
abundance: .
v_gene: TRBV30
CDR3nt: TGTGCCTCAACAGGGGCAGGGAGGATGTCAGATACGCAGTATTTT
CDR3aa: CASTGAGRMSDTQYF

j_gene: TRBJ2-2
d_gene: .
abundance: .
v_gene: TRBV7-2
CDR3nt: TGTGCCAGCAGCTTAGCCCTGTCGGGGGCCGGGGAGCTGTTTTTT
CDR3aa: CASSLALSGAGELFF

j_gene: TRBJ2-2
d_gene: TRBD2
abundance: .
v_gene: TRBV6-4
CDR3nt: TGTGCCAGCCGGACTAGCGGGAACACCGGGGAGCTGTTTTTT
CDR3aa: CASRTSGNTGELFF

j_gene: TRBJ2-1
d_gene: .
abundance: .
v_gene: TRBV19
CDR3nt: TGTGCCAGTAGTATAGGGCGGGACAACTACAATGAGCAGTTCTTC
CDR3aa: CASSIGRDNYNEQFF

j_gene: TRBJ1-1
d_gene: TRBD1
abundance: .
v_gene: TRBV11-3
CDR3nt: TGTGCCAGCAGCTTAGCTATGGGACAGGGATGGAACACTGAAGCTTTCTTT
CDR3aa: CASSLAMGQGWNTEAFF

j_gene: TRBJ2-1
d_gene: .
abundance: .
v_gene: TRBV24-1
CDR3nt: TGTGCCACCAGTGATTGGGAGTACAATGAGCAGTTCTTC
CDR3aa: CATSDWEYNEQFF

j_gene: TRBJ1-5
d_gene: .
abundance: .
v_gene: TRBV6-1
CDR3nt: TGTGCCAGCAGTGAAGTATTAAGGGATCAGCCCCAGCATTTT
CDR3aa: CASSEVLRDQPQHF

j_gene: TRBJ2-1
d_gene: TRBD2
abundance: .
v_gene: TRBV10-1
CDR3nt: TGCGCCAGCAGTGAGTCGGAGACTAGCGGGGTTGGCGATGAGCAGTTCTTC
CDR3aa: CASSESETSGVGDEQFF

j_gene: TRBJ2-7
d_gene: .
abundance: .
v_gene: TRBV7-2
CDR3nt: TGTGCCAGCAGCCCTCCCCGGAGTAAACAGTACTTC
CDR3aa: CASSPPRSKQYF

j_gene: TRBJ2-7
d_gene: TRBD1
abundance: .
v_gene: TRBV14
CDR3nt: TGTGCCAGCAGCCAAGCCGGGACAGGGGGCCGATACGAGCAGTACTTC
CDR3aa: CASSQAGTGGRYEQYF

j_gene: TRBJ2-7
d_gene: .
abundance: .
v_gene: TRBV19
CDR3nt: TGTGCCAGTAGTATCCCAGGGTCCGTCTACGAGCAGTACTTC
CDR3aa: CASSIPGSVYEQYF

j_gene: TRBJ1-6
d_gene: .
abundance: .
v_gene: TRBV6-4
CDR3nt: TGTGCCAGCAGTGAGCTGGGATTTAATTCACCCCTCCACTTT
CDR3aa: CASSELGFNSPLHF

j_gene: TRBJ1-3
d_gene: .
abundance: .
v_gene: TRBV4-1
CDR3nt: TGCGCCAGCAGCCAGGGTCAGGGGAACTCTGGAAACACCATATATTTT
CDR3aa: CASSQGQGNSGNTIYF

j_gene: TRBJ2-7
d_gene: TRBD1
abundance: .
v_gene: TRBV11-2
CDR3nt: TGTGCCAGCAGCCCATCTTACAGGGGGCTGACCTACGAGCAGTACTTC
CDR3aa: CASSPSYRGLTYEQYF

j_gene: TRBJ1-5
d_gene: .
abundance: once
v_gene: TRBV12-3/TRBV12-4
CDR3nt: TGTGCCAGCAGTTTTCGCCCTCCGGGCCCGCAGCATTTT
CDR3aa: CASSFRPPGPQHF

j_gene: TRBJ1-4
d_gene: .
abundance: .
v_gene: TRBV24-1
CDR3nt: TGTGCCACCGCTTCCCTGGATGAAAAACTGTTTTTT
CDR3aa: CATASLDEKLFF

j_gene: TRBJ1-1
d_gene: TRBD1
abundance: .
v_gene: TRBV6-5
CDR3nt: TGTGCCAGCAGAAACGATTTTAGGACAGGGATAGCTTTCTTT
CDR3aa: CASRNDFRTGIAFF

j_gene: TRBJ2-3
d_gene: .
abundance: .
v_gene: TRBV2
CDR3nt: TGTGCCAGCAGTTCCAGTACAGATACGCAGTATTTT
CDR3aa: CASSSSTDTQYF

j_gene: TRBJ2-2
d_gene: TRBD2
abundance: .
v_gene: TRBV7-6
CDR3nt: TGTGCCAGCAGCTTAGGGTTGGGAGGGCCGAACACCGGGGAGCTGTTTTTT
CDR3aa: CASSLGLGGPNTGELFF

j_gene: TRBJ2-7
d_gene: TRBD2
abundance: .
v_gene: TRBV7-6
CDR3nt: TGTGCCAGCAGCTTAAGATCGGGGGGTCCGTACGAGCAGTACTTC
CDR3aa: CASSLRSGGPYEQYF

j_gene: TRBJ2-3
d_gene: .
abundance: .
v_gene: TRBV6-5
CDR3nt: TGTGCCAGCAGTTACTCTGTCTTAGGGGTAACGCAGTATTTT
CDR3aa: CASSYSVLGVTQYF

j_gene: TRBJ2-3
d_gene: .
abundance: .
v_gene: TRBV12-3/TRBV12-4
CDR3nt: TGTGCCAGCAGTCGACCGGCAGCGGATACGCAGTATTTT
CDR3aa: CASSRPAADTQYF

j_gene: TRBJ1-1
d_gene: .
abundance: .
v_gene: TRBV7-3
CDR3nt: TGTGCCAGCAGCGCGACACGGAACACTGAAGCTTTCTTT
CDR3aa: CASSATRNTEAFF

j_gene: TRBJ1-3
d_gene: .
abundance: .
v_gene: TRBV19
CDR3nt: TGTGCCAGTCGAACAGGGTCTGGAAACACCATATATTTT
CDR3aa: CASRTGSGNTIYF

j_gene: TRBJ2-1
d_gene: .
abundance: .
v_gene: TRBV18
CDR3nt: TGTGCCAGCTCACCAGGGGGAGTCTCCTACAATGAGCAGTTCTTC
CDR3aa: CASSPGGVSYNEQFF

j_gene: TRBJ2-6
d_gene: .
abundance: once
v_gene: TRBV5-1
CDR3nt: TGCGCCAGCAGCTTGGCAGGGCCTGGGGCCAACGTCCTGACTTTC
CDR3aa: CASSLAGPGANVLTF

j_gene: TRBJ1-5
d_gene: .
abundance: .
v_gene: TRBV2
CDR3nt: TGTGCCAGCAATCCGACAGGCAATCAGCCCCAGCATTTT
CDR3aa: CASNPTGNQPQHF

j_gene: TRBJ1-6
d_gene: .
abundance: .
v_gene: TRBV28
CDR3nt: TGTGCCAGCAGTGGGACGCCGGGCGTCTATAATTCACCCCTCCACTTT
CDR3aa: CASSGTPGVYNSPLHF

j_gene: TRBJ2-3
d_gene: TRBD1
abundance: .
v_gene: TRBV15
CDR3nt: TGTGCCACCAGCGGTGGACAGGGGGTGGATACGCAGTATTTT
CDR3aa: CATSGGQGVDTQYF

j_gene: TRBJ1-1
d_gene: .
abundance: .
v_gene: TRBV2
CDR3nt: TGTGCCAGCAGTCGGACGGACGTACAGAACACTGAAGCTTTCTTT
CDR3aa: CASSRTDVQNTEAFF

j_gene: TRBJ2-2
d_gene: .
abundance: .
v_gene: TRBV28
CDR3nt: TGTGCCAGCAGTCTAGGAGCCGGCGGGGGCGCATGGACCGGGGAGCTGTTTTTT
CDR3aa: CASSLGAGGGAWTGELFF

j_gene: TRBJ1-2
d_gene: .
abundance: .
v_gene: TRBV4-1
CDR3nt: TGCGCCAGCAGCCAAGATTGGCGGGTTGTGGATGGCTACACCTTC
CDR3aa: CASSQDWRVVDGYTF

j_gene: TRBJ2-6
d_gene: .
abundance: .
v_gene: TRBV28
CDR3nt: TGTGCCAGCAGTTCACCGGGATTGACTGGGGCCAACGTCCTGACTTTC
CDR3aa: CASSSPGLTGANVLTF

j_gene: TRBJ2-3
d_gene: .
abundance: .
v_gene: TRBV19
CDR3nt: TGTGCCAGTAGTATAGGGACTACCGACACAGATACGCAGTATTTT
CDR3aa: CASSIGTTDTDTQYF